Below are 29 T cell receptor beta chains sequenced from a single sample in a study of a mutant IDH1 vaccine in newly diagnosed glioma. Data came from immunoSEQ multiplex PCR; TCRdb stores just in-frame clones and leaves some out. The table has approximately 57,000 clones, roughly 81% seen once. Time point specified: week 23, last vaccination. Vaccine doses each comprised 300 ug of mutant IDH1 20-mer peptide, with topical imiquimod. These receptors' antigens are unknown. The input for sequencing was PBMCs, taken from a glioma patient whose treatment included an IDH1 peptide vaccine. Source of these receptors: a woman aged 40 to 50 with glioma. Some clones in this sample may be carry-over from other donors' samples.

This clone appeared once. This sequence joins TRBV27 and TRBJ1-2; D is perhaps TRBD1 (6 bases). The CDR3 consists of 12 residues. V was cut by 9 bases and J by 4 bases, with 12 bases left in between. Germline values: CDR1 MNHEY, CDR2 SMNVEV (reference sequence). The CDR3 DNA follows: TGTGCCAGATCAGGGGTTGGCTATGGCTACACCTTC. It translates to CARSGVGYGYTF.

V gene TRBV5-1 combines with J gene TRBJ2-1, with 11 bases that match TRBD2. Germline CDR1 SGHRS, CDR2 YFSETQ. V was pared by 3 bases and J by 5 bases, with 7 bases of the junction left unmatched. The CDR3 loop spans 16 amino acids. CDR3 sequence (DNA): TGCGCCAGCAGCTCGCTAGCGGGGGGACACGACAATGAGCAGTTCTTC. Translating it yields CASSSLAGGHDNEQFF. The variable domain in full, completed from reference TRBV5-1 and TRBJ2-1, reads KAGVTQTPRYLIKTRGQQVTLSCSPISGHRSVSWYQQTPGQGLQFLFEYFSETQRNKGNFPGRFSGRQFSNSRSEMNVSTLELGDSALYLCASSSLAGGHDNEQFFGPGTRLTVL.

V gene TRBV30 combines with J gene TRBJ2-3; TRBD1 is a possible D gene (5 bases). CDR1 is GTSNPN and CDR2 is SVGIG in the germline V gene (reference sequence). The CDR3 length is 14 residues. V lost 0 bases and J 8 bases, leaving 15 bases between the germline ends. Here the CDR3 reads CAWSVNSRAATQYF. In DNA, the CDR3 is TGTGCCTGGAGTGTAAATTCCAGGGCGGCTACGCAGTATTTT. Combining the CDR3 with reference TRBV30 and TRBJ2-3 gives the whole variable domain SQTIHQWPATLVQPVGSPLSLECTVEGTSNPNLYWYRQAAGRGLQLLFYSVGIGQISSEVPQNLSASRPQDRQFILSSKKLLLSDSGFYLCAWSVNSRAATQYFGPGTRLTVL.

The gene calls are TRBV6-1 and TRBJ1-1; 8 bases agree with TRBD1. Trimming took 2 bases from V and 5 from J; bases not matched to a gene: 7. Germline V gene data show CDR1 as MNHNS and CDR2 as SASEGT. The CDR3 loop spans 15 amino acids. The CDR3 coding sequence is TGTGCCAGCAGTGAATGGTCAGGGGGCCGAACTGAAGCTTTCTTT. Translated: CASSEWSGGRTEAFF.

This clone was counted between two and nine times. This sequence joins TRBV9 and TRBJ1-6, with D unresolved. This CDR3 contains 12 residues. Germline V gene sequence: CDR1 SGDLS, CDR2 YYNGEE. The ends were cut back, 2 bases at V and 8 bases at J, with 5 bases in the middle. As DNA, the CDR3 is TGTGCCAGCAGCGTTGACTATTCACCCCTCCACTTT. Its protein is CASSVDYSPLHF.

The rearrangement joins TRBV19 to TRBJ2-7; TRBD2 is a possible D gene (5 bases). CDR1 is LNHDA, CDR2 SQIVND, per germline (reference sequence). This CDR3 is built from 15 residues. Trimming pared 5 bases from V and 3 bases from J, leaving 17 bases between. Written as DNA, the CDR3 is TGTGCCAGTAGTTTCGAGCGGAAGTCATACTACGAGCAGTACTTC. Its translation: CASSFERKSYYEQYF.

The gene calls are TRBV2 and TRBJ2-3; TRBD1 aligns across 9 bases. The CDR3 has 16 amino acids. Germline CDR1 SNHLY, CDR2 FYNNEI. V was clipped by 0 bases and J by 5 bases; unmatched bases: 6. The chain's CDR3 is CASSEALGQGIDTQYF. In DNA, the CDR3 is TGTGCCAGCAGTGAAGCGCTAGGACAGGGGATAGATACGCAGTATTTT. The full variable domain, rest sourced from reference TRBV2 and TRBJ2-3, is EPEVTQTPSHQVTQMGQEVILRCVPISNHLYFYWYRQILGQKVEFLVSFYNNEISEKSEIFDDQFSVERPDGSNFTLKIRSTKLEDSAMYFCASSEALGQGIDTQYFGPGTRLTVL.

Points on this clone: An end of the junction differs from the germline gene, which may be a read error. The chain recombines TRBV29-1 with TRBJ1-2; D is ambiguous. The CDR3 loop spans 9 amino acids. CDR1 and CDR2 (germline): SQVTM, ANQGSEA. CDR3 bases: TGCAGCGTTGATCACCAACACCCCTTC. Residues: CSVDHQHPF.

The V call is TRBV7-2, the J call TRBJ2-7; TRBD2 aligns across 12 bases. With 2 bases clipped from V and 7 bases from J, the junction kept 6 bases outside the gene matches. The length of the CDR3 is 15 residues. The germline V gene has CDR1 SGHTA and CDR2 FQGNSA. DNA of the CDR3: TGTGCCAGCAGCTTATCAGGACTAGCGGGGATTGAGCAGTACTTC. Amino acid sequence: CASSLSGLAGIEQYF.

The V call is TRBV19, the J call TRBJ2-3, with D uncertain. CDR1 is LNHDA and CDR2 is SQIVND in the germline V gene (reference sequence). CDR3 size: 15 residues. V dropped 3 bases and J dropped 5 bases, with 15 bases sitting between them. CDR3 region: CASSIGFLKGDTQYF. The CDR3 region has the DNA TGTGCCAGTAGTATCGGCTTCCTCAAGGGAGATACGCAGTATTTT.

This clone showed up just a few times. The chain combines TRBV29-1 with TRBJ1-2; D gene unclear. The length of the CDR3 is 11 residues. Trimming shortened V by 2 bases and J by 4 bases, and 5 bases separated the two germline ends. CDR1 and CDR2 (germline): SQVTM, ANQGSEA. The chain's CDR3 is CSVESSYGYTF. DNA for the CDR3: TGCAGCGTTGAATCCTCCTATGGCTACACCTTC.

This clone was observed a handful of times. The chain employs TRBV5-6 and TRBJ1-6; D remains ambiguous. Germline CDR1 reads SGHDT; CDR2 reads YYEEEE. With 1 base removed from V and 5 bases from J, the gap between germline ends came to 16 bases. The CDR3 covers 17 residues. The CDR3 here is CASSLRGENLDNSPLHF. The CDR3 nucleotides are TGTGCCAGCAGCTTGCGCGGGGAGAACCTAGATAATTCACCCCTCCACTTT.

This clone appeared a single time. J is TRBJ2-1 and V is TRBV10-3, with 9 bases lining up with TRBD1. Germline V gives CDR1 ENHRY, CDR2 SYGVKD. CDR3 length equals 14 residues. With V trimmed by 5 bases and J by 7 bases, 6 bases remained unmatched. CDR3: CAISPGQGLNEQFF. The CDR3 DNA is TGTGCCATCAGTCCGGGACAGGGACTAAATGAGCAGTTCTTC.

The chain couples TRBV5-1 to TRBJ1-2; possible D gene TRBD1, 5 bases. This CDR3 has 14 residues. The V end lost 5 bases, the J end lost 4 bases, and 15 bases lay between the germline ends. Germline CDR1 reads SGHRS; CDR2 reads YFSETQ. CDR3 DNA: TGCGCCAGCAGAGAAGACCCAGGGATCTATGGCTACACCTTC. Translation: CASREDPGIYGYTF.

CDR3 nucleotides: TGTGCCAGCAGCTTGGGGCTAGCGGGGTACACCGGGGAGCTGTTTTTT. Encoded protein: CASSLGLAGYTGELFF. This chain links TRBV5-4 with TRBJ2-2; 9 bases map to TRBD2. The CDR3 has 16 amino acids. The trim removed 0 bases at V and 3 bases at J, leaving 3 bases unmatched. Germline values: CDR1 SGHNT, CDR2 YYREEE (reference sequence).

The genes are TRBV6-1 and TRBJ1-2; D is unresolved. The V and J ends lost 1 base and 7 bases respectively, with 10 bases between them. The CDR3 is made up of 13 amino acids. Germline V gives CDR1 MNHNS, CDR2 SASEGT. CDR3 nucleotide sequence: TGTGCCAGCAGTGAAGGTAGCACAACTGGCTACACCTTC. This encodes CASSEGSTTGYTF.

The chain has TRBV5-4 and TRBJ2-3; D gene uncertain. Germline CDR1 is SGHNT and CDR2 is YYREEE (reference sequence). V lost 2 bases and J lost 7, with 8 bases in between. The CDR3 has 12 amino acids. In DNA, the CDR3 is TGTGCCAGCAGCTTATTCGCCCATACGCAGTATTTT. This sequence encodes CASSLFAHTQYF.

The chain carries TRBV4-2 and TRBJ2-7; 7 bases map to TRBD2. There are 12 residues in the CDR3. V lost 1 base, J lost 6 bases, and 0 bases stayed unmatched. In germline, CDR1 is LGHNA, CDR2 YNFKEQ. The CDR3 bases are TGTGCCAGCAGCCAAGGGGAGGGCGAGCAGTACTTC. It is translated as CASSQGEGEQYF.

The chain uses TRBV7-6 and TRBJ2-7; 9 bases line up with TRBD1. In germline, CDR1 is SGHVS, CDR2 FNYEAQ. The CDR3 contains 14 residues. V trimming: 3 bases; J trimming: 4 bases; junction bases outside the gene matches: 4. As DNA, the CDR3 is TGTGCCAGCAGCTTCGGGACAGGGTGGTACGAGCAGTACTTC. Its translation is CASSFGTGWYEQYF.

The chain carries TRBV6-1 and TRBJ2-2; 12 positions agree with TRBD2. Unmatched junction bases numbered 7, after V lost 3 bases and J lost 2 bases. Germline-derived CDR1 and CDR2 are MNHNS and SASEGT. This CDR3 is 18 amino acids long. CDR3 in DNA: TGTGCCAGCAGTGAGATTGGGACTAGCGGGCGAAACACCGGGGAGCTGTTTTTT. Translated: CASSEIGTSGRNTGELFF.

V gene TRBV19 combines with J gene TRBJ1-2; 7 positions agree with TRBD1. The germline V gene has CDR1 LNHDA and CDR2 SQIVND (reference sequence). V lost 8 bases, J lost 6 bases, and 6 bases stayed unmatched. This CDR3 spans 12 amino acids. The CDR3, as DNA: TGTGCCAGTGGAAACAGGGGAGATGGCTACACCTTC. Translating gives CASGNRGDGYTF.

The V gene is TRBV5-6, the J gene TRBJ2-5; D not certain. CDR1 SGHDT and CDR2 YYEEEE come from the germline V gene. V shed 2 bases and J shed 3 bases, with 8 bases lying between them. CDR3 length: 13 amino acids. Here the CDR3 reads CASSFGQKETQYF. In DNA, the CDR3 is TGTGCCAGCAGCTTTGGTCAGAAAGAGACCCAGTACTTC.

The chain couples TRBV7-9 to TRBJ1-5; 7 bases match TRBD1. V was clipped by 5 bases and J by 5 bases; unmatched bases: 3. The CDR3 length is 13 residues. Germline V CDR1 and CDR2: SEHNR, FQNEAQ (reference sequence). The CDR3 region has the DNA TGTGCCAGCAGCGGCACAGGGGATCAGCCCCAGCATTTT. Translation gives CASSGTGDQPQHF.

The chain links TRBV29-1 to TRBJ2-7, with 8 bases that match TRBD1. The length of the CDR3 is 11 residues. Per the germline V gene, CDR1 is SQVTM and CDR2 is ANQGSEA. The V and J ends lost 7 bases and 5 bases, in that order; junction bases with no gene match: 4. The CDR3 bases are TGCAGCGCTAAGGACAGGGACGAGCAGTACTTC. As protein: CSAKDRDEQYF.

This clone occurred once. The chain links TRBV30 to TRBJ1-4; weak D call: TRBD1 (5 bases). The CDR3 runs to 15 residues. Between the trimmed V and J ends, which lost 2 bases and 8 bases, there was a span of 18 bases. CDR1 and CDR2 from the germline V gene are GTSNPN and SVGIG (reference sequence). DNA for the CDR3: TGTGCCTGGAGTTTCAGTGGCCGGGGCCAGGAAAAACTGTTTTTT. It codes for CAWSFSGRGQEKLFF.

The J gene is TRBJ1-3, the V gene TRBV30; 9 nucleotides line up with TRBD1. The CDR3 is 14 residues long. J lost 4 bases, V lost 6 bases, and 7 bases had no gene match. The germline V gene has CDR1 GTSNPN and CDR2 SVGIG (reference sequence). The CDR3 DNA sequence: TGTGCCTGCCCAACAGGGGGCTCCGGAAACACCATATATTTT. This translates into CACPTGGSGNTIYF.

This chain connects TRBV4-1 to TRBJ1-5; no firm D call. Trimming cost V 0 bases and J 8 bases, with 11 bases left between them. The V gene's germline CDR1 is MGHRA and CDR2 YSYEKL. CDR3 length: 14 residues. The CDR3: CASSQDSGLKPQHF. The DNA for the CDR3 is TGCGCCAGCAGCCAAGATTCAGGCCTCAAGCCCCAGCATTTT.

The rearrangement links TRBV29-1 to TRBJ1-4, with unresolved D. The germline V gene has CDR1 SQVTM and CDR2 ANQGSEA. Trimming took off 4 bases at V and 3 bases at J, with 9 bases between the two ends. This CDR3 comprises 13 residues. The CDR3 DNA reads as TGCAGCGTTGGTCGGAGTGCTAATGAAAAACTGTTTTTT. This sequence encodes CSVGRSANEKLFF.

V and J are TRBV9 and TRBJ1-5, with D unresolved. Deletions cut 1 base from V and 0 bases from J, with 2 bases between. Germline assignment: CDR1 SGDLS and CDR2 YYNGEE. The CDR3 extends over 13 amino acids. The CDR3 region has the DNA TGTGCCAGCAGCGTATATAGCAATCAGCCCCAGCATTTT. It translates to CASSVYSNQPQHF.